Presented here are 19 T cell receptor beta chains from one specimen sequenced in a study of tumor-infiltrating lymphocytes in primary liver carcinoma. For each extraction, RNA and DNA were obtained together from about 21-30 mg of unsorted bulk tissue. Synthesis of TCR beta cDNA was carried out from about 540 ng total RNA with a constant-region primer. Investigators got TCR beta libraries out of three nested multiplex PCR rounds, done with slightly modified ARM-PCR. It was with TRBV1-TRBV30 forward primers and a C-beta reverse primer that the first two PCR rounds were run, at 10 cycles each. TCRdb ran MiXCR on the multiplex PCR reads and lists one entry per CDR3 protein. The table includes approximately 40,000 distinct CDR3 sequences, 70% to 80% detected once. The specimen sequenced was liver tumor tissue from sampling region 4. The subset here: tumor region T4, right-lateral pole. The receptor source for this set is a man aged 35-49 years with primary liver carcinoma and hepatitis B virus infection.

This clonotype was seen only a few times. At one end the junction does not follow the germline gene, possibly because of a read error. V gene TRBV7-8 combines with J gene TRBJ2-5; weak D call: TRBD2 (7 bases). The CDR3 extends over 17 amino acids. Per the germline V gene, CDR1 is SGHVS and CDR2 is FQNEAQ. The CDR3 DNA sequence: TGTGCCAGAAGCTTAGTCAGCCTAGCGGTAGGGGGAGAGACCCAGTACTTC. Translated, it gives CARSLVSLAVGGETQYF.

Notes on this clonotype: Relative to the germline gene, one junction end is altered; a read error may explain this. V is TRBV24-1 and J is TRBJ2-5; D ambiguous. The length of the CDR3 is 11 residues. The germline gives CDR1 KGHDR, CDR2 SFDVKD. The CDR3 DNA sequence: TGTGCCACCAGTATCCGAGAGACCCACTACTTC. This codes for CATSIRETHYF.

About this clonotype: A much larger clone sits a single nucleotide away, making a read error possible. This chain joins TRBV5-8 and TRBJ2-1; 8 nucleotides align to TRBD2. The CDR3 consists of 15 residues. Germline V gene sequence: CDR1 SGHTS, CDR2 YDEGEE. The CDR3 region has the DNA TGTACCAGCAGCTCCGGGACTAGAGGTGACAATGAGCAGTCCTTC. Its translation: CTSSSGTRGDNEQSF.

The chain employs TRBV10-2 and TRBJ2-3; 11 bases match TRBD2. CDR1 and CDR2 from the germline V gene are WSHSY and SAAADI. V was clipped by 4 bases and J by 14 bases; unmatched bases: 17. CDR3 length: 16 amino acids. The CDR3 nucleotides are TGCGCCAGCAGTGGGGGGACTAGCGGCCGCACAGATACACTGTATTTT. It codes for CASSGGTSGRTDTLYF.

This clonotype is categorized as medium-sized. J is TRBJ2-3 and V is TRBV13; 12 bases are a match to TRBD2. In germline, CDR1 is PRHDT, CDR2 FYEKMQ (reference sequence). V was clipped by 0 bases and J by 4 bases; unmatched bases: 8. The CDR3 is 18 amino acids. The CDR3 DNA follows: TGTGCCAGCAGCTTAGGGGGCGAGACTAGCGGGAGTGCAGATACGCAGTATTTT. Amino acid sequence: CASSLGGETSGSADTQYF.

A note on this clonotype: No conserved phenylalanine or tryptophan is present at the end of the CDR3, so a read error is the likely explanation. The DNA is left out, because the CDR3 cannot be placed on it with certainty; the CDR3 is given as TCRdb lists it. V is TRBV10-3 and J is TRBJ2-5; no check of the table's D call, TRBD2, against the DNA was made. The CDR3 is 13 amino acids in total, end residues counted. CDR1 and CDR2 from the germline V gene are ENHRY and SYGVKD. The CDR3 spells CATLGLPQETQYL.

Details on this clonotype: At one of its ends the junction is not consistent with the germline gene, which may arise from a read error. The chain uses TRBV5-4 and TRBJ2-7; TRBD1 matches at 9 bases. This CDR3 comprises 15 residues. Germline V gene data show CDR1 as SGHNT and CDR2 as YYREEE (reference sequence). DNA of the CDR3: TGTGCCAGCAGCCCAACCGGGACAGGGACCAACAAGCAGTATTTC. As protein: CASSPTGTGTNKQYF.

About this clonotype: With a much larger clone just one base away, this may be a read error. The J gene is TRBJ1-1, the V gene TRBV30, with a possible D match to TRBD1 (5 bases). From germline, CDR1 is GTSNPN and CDR2 SVGIG (reference sequence). The length of the CDR3 is 13 residues. DNA for the CDR3: TGTGCCTGGGGTGTATCCGGGGGCACTGAAGCTTTCTTT. As protein: CAWGVSGGTEAFF. Filled out from reference TRBV30 and TRBJ1-1, the complete variable domain reads SQTIHQWPATLVQPVGSPLSLECTVEGTSNPNLYWYRQAAGRGLQLLFYSVGIGQISSEVPQNLSASRPQDRQFILSSKKLLLSDSGFYLCAWGVSGGTEAFFGQGTRLTVV.

Details on this clonotype: The missing conserved phenylalanine or tryptophan at the end of this CDR3 makes a read error likely. The limits of the CDR3 on the DNA are not certain, so only TCRdb's listed CDR3 is given. This CDR3 reads CASTGHGGEVFL. This rearrangement joins TRBV12-3 or TRBV12-4 to TRBJ1-1; the tabulated D call, TRBD1, remains unverified against the DNA. The CDR3 extends over 12 residues, inclusive of both ends.

On this clonotype: In this CDR3 the conserved last residue, phenylalanine or tryptophan, is missing, so a read error is likely. The chain has TRBV7-8 and TRBJ2-3; D unclear. The CDR3 spans 14 residues. Trimming pared 7 bases from V and 4 bases from J, leaving 15 bases between. Per germline, CDR1 SGHVS and CDR2 FQNEAQ. The CDR3 sequence is CASNPARWADTQYS. CDR3 bases: TGTGCCAGCAACCCTGCCAGGTGGGCAGATACGCAGTATTCT.

As concerns this clonotype: The junction does not match germline at one end; this may be a read error. V and J are TRBV29-1 and TRBJ2-2; a weak D match, TRBD2 (5 bases). The CDR3 contains 15 residues. CDR1 is SQVTM and CDR2 is ANQGSEA in the germline V gene. In DNA, the CDR3 is TGTAGCGTTGGGAGTAGTGCGGCGAACACCGGGGAGCTGTTTTTT. This gives the protein CSVGSSAANTGELFF.

Turning to this clonotype: A much larger clone is a single base away; this may be a read error. CDR3 protein: CASSEVTRSTDTQYF. CDR3 sequence (DNA): TGTGCCAGCAGTGAAGTAACCAGGAGCACAGATACGCAGTATTTT. The rearrangement uses TRBV2 and TRBJ2-3; no definite D call. Per the germline V gene, CDR1 is SNHLY and CDR2 is FYNNEI. This CDR3 contains 15 residues. V lost 1 base and J lost 0, with 8 bases in between.

With respect to this clonotype: The junction and the germline gene differ at one end; a read error may be behind it. V and J are TRBV11-1 and TRBJ2-7, with D possibly being TRBD2 (5 bases). The CDR3 sequence is 15 residues long. Germline V gene sequence: CDR1 SGHAT, CDR2 FQDESV (reference sequence). CDR3: CASGLTGLGEYEQYF. The CDR3 coding sequence is TGTGCCAGCGGCTTAACGGGATTGGGAGAATACGAGCAATACTTC.

This rearrangement joins TRBV5-1 to TRBJ2-1; 8 nucleotides agree with TRBD1. The CDR3 has 15 residues. Germline CDR1 is SGHRS and CDR2 is YFSETQ. Germline trimming cut 3 bases from V and 7 bases from J; bases unmatched to any gene: 9. CDR3: CASSSQGAAQNEQFF. DNA of the CDR3: TGCGCCAGCAGCTCTCAGGGGGCAGCCCAAAATGAGCAGTTCTTC.

Points on this clonotype: One junction end does not reproduce the germline sequence, and a read error may be involved. This chain uses TRBV12-3 or TRBV12-4 with TRBJ2-2; the D gene is possibly TRBD2 (7 bases). This CDR3 region has 18 residues. CDR3 in DNA: TGTGCTAGCAGATTCCCCACGGGGGGCTTAGCGAACACCGGGGAGCTATTTTTT. Its translation is CASRFPTGGLANTGELFF.

Concerning this clonotype itself: A read error may account for a junction end that differs from germline. The CDR3 DNA is TGTCCCAGCAGTAACCAAGGGGCTACCTACGAGCAGTACTTC. Translation: CPSSNQGATYEQYF. The chain joins TRBV2 to TRBJ2-7, with TRBD1 as a possible D gene (5 bases). Germline-derived CDR1 and CDR2 are SNHLY and FYNNEI. The CDR3 covers 14 residues.

This clonotype appeared once. An end of the junction does not agree with germline; a read error may underlie this. V and J are TRBV5-5 and TRBJ1-1, with no clear D. Germline CDR1 and CDR2: SGHKS and YYEKEE (reference sequence). This CDR3 is built from 13 residues. The CDR3 sequence is CTSTHRQSTEAFF. The CDR3 nucleotides read TGTACCAGCACTCATAGGCAGAGCACTGAAGCTTTCTTT.

As to this clonotype: One junction end does not reproduce the germline sequence, and a read error may be involved. The V and J genes are TRBV29-1 and TRBJ2-2; TRBD2 is a possible D gene (5 bases). Germline V gives CDR1 SQVTM, CDR2 ANQGSEA. CDR3 length: 14 residues. CDR3 bases: TGCAGCGTCTATGGGATAGTGGGTCACGGGGAGCTCTTTTTT. Translation gives CSVYGIVGHGELFF.

The chain carries TRBV6-4 and TRBJ2-2; TRBD1 might be the D (5 bases). CDR3 length equals 13 residues. The germline CDR1 and CDR2 sequences are MRHNA and SNTAGT. Between the trimmed V and J ends, which lost 3 bases and 6 bases, there was a span of 8 bases. The DNA for the CDR3 is TGTGCCAGCAGTGATAAGGGGTCCGGGGAGCTGTTTTTT. Encoded protein: CASSDKGSGELFF.